The next 24 T cell receptor beta chains were all read from a single sample in a study of T-cell memory formation after mild COVID-19 (dated by TCRdb to about 2021). Library method: 5' RACE. TCRdb lists the instrument as Illumina NovaSeq 6000. Using fastp at Q25 and MiXCR, TCRdb reprocessed the public reads and kept productive beta chains. Entries are consolidated by CDR3 protein sequence, retaining the most common genes and DNA. This sample holds 150,000 to 200,000 distinct CDR3 sequences; under 20% were observed only once. Clones ranked in the top ten supply approximately 2% of the sample. Sequenced sample: PBMCs or a T cell subset sorted from them (not recorded which). The source is an adult woman who had mild COVID-19 (a few samples of this study predate the infection). The sample titles of this study are shuffled in the database, so cell type and time point are left out; the donor was told from shared clones.

The chain links TRBV5-1 to TRBJ1-6, with D hard to call. This CDR3 contains 14 residues. Trimming removed 7 bases from V and 0 bases from J, with 8 bases in between. Germline V gene lookup returns CDR1 SGHRS and CDR2 YFSETQ. This CDR3 is CASRENSYNSPLHF. The CDR3 DNA reads TGCGCCAGCCGAGAGAACTCCTATAATTCACCCCTCCACTTT.

This clonotype was observed a few times. V and J are TRBV21-1 and TRBJ2-3; TRBD2, the table's D call, was not compared with the DNA. TRBV21-1 is listed as a pseudogene. This CDR3 region has 16 residues. In nucleotides, the CDR3 is TGTGCCAGCAGCTCCTTAGGCGGGAGGGGTCCAGATACGCAGTATTTT. Translation gives CASSSLGGRGPDTQYF.

This clonotype was counted only a few times. The rearrangement uses TRBV12-3 or TRBV12-4 and TRBJ2-7; 7 bases are a match to TRBD1. The CDR3 spans 12 residues. The V segment lost 5 bases and the J segment 3 bases; nucleotides outside the gene matches: 1. The CDR3 loop reads CASSRTGYEQYF. The CDR3 bases are TGTGCCAGCAGTAGGACAGGCTACGAGCAGTACTTC.

The rearrangement links TRBV4-1 to TRBJ2-5, with 15 bases matching TRBD2. This CDR3 is 17 amino acids long. Germline V CDR1 and CDR2: MGHRA, YSYEKL. V gave up 5 bases and J gave up 3 bases; unmatched junction bases: 7. The CDR3 region has the DNA TGCGCCAGCAGCTCCGGACTAGCGGGGGGGAGCAAAGAGACCCAGTACTTC. It yields the protein CASSSGLAGGSKETQYF.

The V gene is TRBV19, the J gene TRBJ1-2, with D uncertain. This CDR3 comprises 17 residues. Deletions cut 3 bases from V and 4 bases from J, with 21 bases between. Germline loops: CDR1 LNHDA, CDR2 SQIVND (reference sequence). The CDR3 DNA sequence: TGTGCCAGTAGTATGGGAGACTACCCTCCGAACAGCTATGGCTACACCTTC. Encoded protein: CASSMGDYPPNSYGYTF.

The chain couples TRBV9 to TRBJ2-3; 12 bases match TRBD2. The CDR3 loop spans 16 amino acids. The V gene's germline CDR1 is SGDLS and CDR2 YYNGEE. V lost 4 bases to trimming and J lost 2 bases; unmatched junction nucleotides: 5. The CDR3 bases are TGTGCCAGCAGCAAAGGACTAGCGGGATACACAGATACGCAGTATTTT. Translated: CASSKGLAGYTDTQYF.

This clonotype has just a few counts. The chain combines TRBV5-4 with TRBJ2-5, with TRBD2 identical over 12 bases. Germline assignment: CDR1 SGHNT and CDR2 YYREEE (reference sequence). J lost 4 bases, V lost 5 bases, and 6 bases had no gene match. CDR3 length equals 15 residues. The CDR3 loop reads CASSRALAGGETQYF. DNA of the CDR3: TGTGCCAGCAGTCGCGCACTAGCGGGAGGAGAGACCCAGTACTTC. Combining the CDR3 with reference TRBV5-4 and TRBJ2-5 gives the whole variable domain ETGVTQSPTHLIKTRGQQVTLRCSSQSGHNTVSWYQQALGQGPQFIFQYYREEENGRGNFPPRFSGLQFPNYSSELNVNALELDDSALYLCASSRALAGGETQYFGPGTRLLVL.

This sequence joins TRBV10-3 and TRBJ2-6; D possibly matches TRBD1 or TRBD2 (5 bases each). V lost 6 bases and J 0 bases, leaving 6 bases between the germline ends. The length of the CDR3 is 14 residues. In germline, CDR1 is ENHRY, CDR2 SYGVKD. The chain's CDR3 is CAISGASGANVLTF. As DNA, the CDR3 is TGTGCCATCAGCGGGGCCTCTGGGGCCAACGTCCTGACTTTC.

This clonotype was recorded many times. The chain carries TRBV12-3 or TRBV12-4 and TRBJ2-1, with D unresolved. The CDR3 is 13 amino acids. V shed 2 bases and J shed 3 bases, with 5 bases lying between them. In nucleotides, the CDR3 is TGTGCCAGCAGTTTAACCAGCTACAATGAGCAGTTCTTC. It encodes CASSLTSYNEQFF.

Only a few counts were recorded for this clonotype. The chain carries TRBV7-6 and TRBJ2-3; tentatively, D is TRBD1 (6 bases). The germline V gene encodes CDR1 SGHVS and CDR2 FNYEAQ. The CDR3 is 15 amino acids. V was shortened by 2 bases and J by 4 bases, with 13 bases between the two germline ends. CDR3 loop: CASSLNVNRADTQYF. Here the CDR3 DNA reads TGTGCCAGCAGCTTAAACGTGAACAGGGCAGATACGCAGTATTTT. Looking up the rest from reference TRBV7-6 and TRBJ2-3 gives the full variable domain: GAGVSQSPRYKVTKRGQDVALRCDPISGHVSLYWYRQALGQGPEFLTYFNYEAQQDKSGLPNDRFSAERPEGSISTLTIQRTEQRDSAMYRCASSLNVNRADTQYFGPGTRLTVL.

A word on this clonotype: This may arise from a read error, as a much more abundant clone is one base away. This sequence joins TRBV5-1 and TRBJ2-7; possibly TRBD2 for D (6 bases). Looked up from germline, CDR1 is SGHRS and CDR2 is YFSETQ. This CDR3 has 12 residues. In DNA, the CDR3 is TGCGCCATCAGCTTGTCGGGGGTCGAGCAGTACTTC. This gives the protein CAISLSGVEQYF. Based on the CDR3 plus reference TRBV5-1 and TRBJ2-7, the full variable domain is KAGVTQTPRYLIKTRGQQVTLSCSPISGHRSVSWYQQTPGQGLQFLFEYFSETQRNKGNFPGRFSGRQFSNSRSEMNVSTLELGDSALYLCAISLSGVEQYFGPGTRLTVT.

This clonotype appeared a few times. The V and J genes are TRBV10-3 and TRBJ1-2; no firm D call. The CDR3 is 14 residues long. Germline V gives CDR1 ENHRY, CDR2 SYGVKD. With 3 bases removed from V and 7 bases from J, the gap between germline ends came to 15 bases. CDR3: CAISDPSRSFGYTF. The CDR3 DNA sequence: TGTGCCATCAGTGACCCATCCCGATCCTTTGGCTACACCTTC.

The chain is built from TRBV12-3 or TRBV12-4 and TRBJ2-7, with 8 nucleotides matching TRBD2. Unmatched junction bases numbered 5, after V lost 6 bases and J lost 7 bases. CDR3 length: 12 amino acids. In DNA form, the CDR3 reads TGTGCCAGCAGCAGCACGGGGGGGGAGCAGTACTTC. Translation gives CASSSTGGEQYF.

This clonotype was found a few times. The rearrangement uses TRBV9 and TRBJ2-5; 12 nucleotides agree with TRBD2. CDR1 and CDR2 from the germline V gene are SGDLS and YYNGEE. Unmatched junction bases numbered 5, after V lost 3 bases and J lost 5 bases. The CDR3 runs 15 residues. The CDR3 loop reads CASSGGTSGRETQYF. DNA of the CDR3: TGTGCCAGCAGCGGAGGGACTAGCGGGCGTGAGACCCAGTACTTC. The whole variable domain, remainder taken from reference TRBV9 and TRBJ2-5, is DSGVTQTPKHLITATGQRVTLRCSPRSGDLSVYWYQQSLDQGLQFLIQYYNGEERAKGNILERFSAQQFPDLHSELNLSSLELGDSALYFCASSGGTSGRETQYFGPGTRLLVL.

The V call is TRBV4-1, the J call TRBJ1-1; D gene uncertain. Trimming shortened V by 6 bases and J by 2 bases, and 13 bases separated the two germline ends. Germline loops: CDR1 MGHRA, CDR2 YSYEKL. This CDR3 spans 14 amino acids. Here the CDR3 DNA reads TGCGCCAGCAGTGGCGGTTGGGTAAACACTGAAGCTTTCTTT. It codes for CASSGGWVNTEAFF.

This clonotype was recorded a few times. The rearrangement joins TRBV5-6 to TRBJ1-2; TRBD1 matches at 12 bases. CDR1 and CDR2 (germline): SGHDT, YYEEEE. V dropped 4 bases and J dropped 3; count of bases not matched to a gene: 4. The CDR3 totals 15 residues. This CDR3 is CASSRDRGRDYGYTF. The DNA for the CDR3 is TGTGCCAGCAGCCGGGACAGGGGGCGCGACTATGGCTACACCTTC.

The chain couples TRBV6-5 to TRBJ2-7; TRBD1 is a possible D gene (5 bases). Germline values: CDR1 MNHEY, CDR2 SVGAGI. The CDR3 is made up of 16 amino acids. V dropped 6 bases and J dropped 1 base, with 19 bases sitting between them. This CDR3 is CASRPTAGQGSYEQYF. CDR3 DNA: TGTGCCAGCAGACCCACGGCCGGGCAGGGTTCCTACGAGCAGTACTTC.

This chain links TRBV6-1 with TRBJ2-3; TRBD1 aligns across 7 bases. The CDR3 loop spans 15 amino acids. The V and J ends lost 6 bases and 0 bases, in that order; junction bases with no gene match: 6. Per germline, CDR1 MNHNS and CDR2 SASEGT. The CDR3 coding sequence is TGTGCCAGCAGCACAGGGGCACGGAGCACAGATACGCAGTATTTT. This translates into CASSTGARSTDTQYF.

This clonotype has a count of ten or more. J is TRBJ2-5 and V is TRBV29-1; D gene unclear. CDR3 size: 12 residues. Germline CDR1 SQVTM, CDR2 ANQGSEA. With 7 bases removed from V and 5 bases from J, the gap between germline ends came to 14 bases. This CDR3 reads CSAGRTMETQYF. The CDR3 DNA reads TGCAGCGCGGGTAGGACCATGGAGACCCAGTACTTC. The complete variable domain, with remaining parts taken from reference TRBV29-1 and TRBJ2-5, reads SAVISQKPSRDICQRGTSLTIQCQVDSQVTMMFWYRQQPGQSLTLIATANQGSEATYESGFVIDKFPISRPNLTFSTLTVSNMSPEDSSIYLCSAGRTMETQYFGPGTRLLVL.

This clonotype has at least ten counts. The chain couples TRBV20-1 to TRBJ2-3; TRBD2 agrees at 7 bases. Looked up from germline, CDR1 is DFQATT and CDR2 is SNEGSKA (reference sequence). The J segment lost 2 bases and the V segment lost 5 bases, leaving 7 bases of the junction unmatched. The length of the CDR3 is 14 residues. The CDR3 nucleotides are TGCAGTGCTGATACTAGCGATAACACAGATACGCAGTATTTT. Amino acids: CSADTSDNTDTQYF.

This clonotype showed up just a few times. The V call is TRBV11-2, the J call TRBJ2-1; 8 positions agree with TRBD2. The germline gives CDR1 SGHAT, CDR2 FQNNGV. V dropped 4 bases and J dropped 0; count of bases not matched to a gene: 8. There are 17 residues in the CDR3. The CDR3 region is CASSSKRGTFSYNEQFF. The CDR3, as DNA: TGTGCCAGCAGCTCTAAGCGGGGGACCTTCTCCTACAATGAGCAGTTCTTC.

The chain employs TRBV6-5 and TRBJ1-5; 8 nucleotides line up with TRBD1. Trimming at V came to 6 bases and at J to 0 bases, leaving 10 bases not matched to a gene. This CDR3 spans 17 amino acids. Germline V CDR1 and CDR2: MNHEY, SVGAGI. CDR3 nucleotide sequence: TGTGCCAGCAGAGCCGACAGGGGCGAGAATAGCAATCAGCCCCAGCATTTT. It encodes CASRADRGENSNQPQHF.

V usage is TRBV5-1 and J usage is TRBJ2-4, with unresolved D. Germline-derived CDR1 and CDR2 are SGHRS and YFSETQ. The CDR3 is made up of 14 amino acids. The V end lost 3 bases, the J end lost 0 bases, and 7 bases lay between the germline ends. CDR3 residues: CASSSDVAKNIQYF. CDR3 sequence (DNA): TGCGCCAGCAGCTCAGATGTAGCCAAAAACATTCAGTACTTC.

This clonotype appeared a few times. An end of the junction differs from the germline gene, which may be a read error. The chain joins TRBV2 to TRBJ2-1, with no clear D. The CDR3 contains 11 residues. Germline lookup yields CDR1 SNHLY and CDR2 FYNNEI. The CDR3 is CASSAKTVKVF. The CDR3, as DNA: TGTGCCAGCAGTGCTAAGACCGTCAAGGTCTTC.